The clone carrying this T cell receptor (beta chain) has just one count. The antigen remains unidentified. Given the absence of the conserved phenylalanine or tryptophan at the CDR3 end, a read error is likely. The DNA is left out, because the CDR3 cannot be placed on it with certainty; the CDR3 is given as TCRdb lists it. Germline-derived CDR1 and CDR2 are MNHEY and SVGEGT. The CDR3 adds up to 16 amino acids, both ends counted. RNA was extracted from bulk tissue without any cell sorting. These data originate in a study of tumor and adjacent non-tumor tissue in lung cancer. Study-wide background: The cohort had roughly 11 adenocarcinoma, 2 squamous cell and 1 small cell patients. On average, productive TCRbeta reads reached a few million per sample. The patients, 10 to 11 men and roughly 5 women, were roughly 31 to 80 with stage I to III disease. General observations from the study: Compared with tumor, normal lung showed significantly lower TCR diversity.

The library came from three nested PCR rounds adapted from ARM-PCR protocols. One entry per CDR3 protein results from TCRdb running MiXCR on the multiplex PCR reads. Altogether over 60,000 distinct CDR3 sequences are present, roughly 80% being singletons, with the ten largest covering 10% to 15%. The receptor was derived from a woman aged 50 to 65 with non-small cell lung cancer. Sample: lung tumor tissue. V gene TRBV6-2 or TRBV6-3 combines with J gene TRBJ2-7; the table's D gene call, TRBD1, was not cross checked with the DNA. CDR3 residues: CASSYSAGTSSYEQHS.